This is a list of T cell receptor beta chains from one sample in a study of CD8+ T cells in alopecia areata. Using immunoSEQ multiplex PCR, the repertoire was profiled, and TCRdb retains in-frame clones only, with some absent. The sample carries fewer than 150,000 clones, 82% recorded once. The sample consisted of CD8+ T cells sorted from blood, taken at week 4, from a patient treated with tofacitinib. These receptors all stem from a human donor with alopecia areata. Each CDR3 is given with its conserved first and last residue. D genes are given only for firm matches. The size entry is marked missing in some rows and otherwise reads once, few, many or a size class.

v_gene,j_gene,d_gene,abundance,CDR3aa,CDR3nt
TRBV27,TRBJ2-5,-,-,CASSPRLRASGETQYF,TGTGCCAGCAGTCCCCGCCTCAGGGCATCTGGGGAGACCCAGTACTTC
TRBV7-2,TRBJ2-7,-,-,CASRVSGDMGYEQYF,TGTGCCAGCAGGGTGTCAGGGGATATGGGCTACGAGCAGTACTTC
TRBV29-1,TRBJ2-7,-,-,CSVEVPGRGSYEQYF,TGCAGCGTTGAAGTCCCCGGGAGAGGCTCCTACGAGCAGTACTTC
TRBV4-1,TRBJ1-1,-,-,CASSQDVVGGLNTEAFF,TGCGCCAGCAGCCAAGATGTCGTTGGGGGGCTGAACACTGAAGCTTTCTTT
TRBV30,TRBJ2-7,-,-,CAWNKVLDEQYF,TGTGCCTGGAATAAGGTCTTGGACGAGCAGTACTTC
TRBV27,TRBJ2-5,TRBD1,-,CASSITGGRETQYF,TGTGCCAGCAGTATAACAGGGGGTCGAGAGACCCAGTACTTC
TRBV23-1,TRBJ2-3,-,few,CASSQHRDTQYF,TGCGCCAGCAGTCAACATCGGGATACGCAGTATTTT
TRBV7-9,TRBJ2-1,TRBD1,-,CASSVSGGYGNEQFF,TGTGCCAGCAGCGTATCAGGGGGCTACGGCAATGAGCAGTTCTTC
TRBV29-1,TRBJ2-3,-,-,CSLPADSGTQYF,TGCAGCCTCCCCGCTGACAGCGGTACGCAGTATTTT
TRBV29-1,TRBJ1-2,TRBD1,-,CSAPGQGGGYTF,TGCAGCGCCCCGGGACAGGGAGGCGGCTACACCTTC
TRBV5-6,TRBJ2-7,-,few,CASSEQGYEQYF,TGTGCCAGCAGCGAACAGGGCTACGAGCAGTACTTC
TRBV11-2,TRBJ1-3,-,-,CASSFLGGLPSGNTIYF,TGTGCCAGCAGCTTTCTCGGGGGACTTCCCTCTGGAAACACCATATATTTT
TRBV5-1,TRBJ1-1,TRBD1,-,CASSGGQGENTEAFF,TGCGCCAGCAGCGGTGGACAGGGGGAGAACACTGAAGCTTTCTTT
TRBV6-1,TRBJ1-6,-,-,CASSDSLYNSPLHF,TGTGCCAGCAGTGACAGCCTATATAATTCACCCCTCCACTTT
TRBV4-2,TRBJ1-1,TRBD1,-,CASSLGQGNSEAFF,TGTGCCAGCAGCCTTGGACAGGGGAACAGTGAAGCTTTCTTT
TRBV5-1,TRBJ1-6,-,-,CASSPTGTYNSPLHF,TGCGCCAGCAGCCCAACAGGGACCTATAATTCACCCCTCCACTTT
TRBV4-3,TRBJ2-7,-,-,CASSQEDEQYF,TGCGCCAGCAGCCAAGAAGACGAGCAGTACTTC
TRBV9,TRBJ2-3,-,few,CASSVGDTQYF,TGTGCCAGCAGCGTAGGAGATACGCAGTATTTT
TRBV15,TRBJ2-7,-,-,CATSSGTNSYEQYF,TGTGCCACCAGTTCCGGGACAAATTCCTACGAGCAGTACTTC
TRBV13,TRBJ2-5,TRBD2,-,CASSSHSGGGQETQYF,TGTGCCAGCAGCTCCCATAGCGGGGGGGGACAAGAGACCCAGTACTTC
TRBV7-9,TRBJ2-7,-,-,CASWDGDSYEQYF,TGTGCCAGCTGGGACGGCGACTCCTACGAGCAGTACTTC
TRBV30,TRBJ1-5,-,-,CAWSRGLSNQPQHF,TGTGCCTGGAGCAGGGGTTTAAGCAATCAGCCCCAGCATTTT
TRBV5-1,TRBJ2-1,-,-,CASSLAIGSSYNEQFF,TGCGCCAGCAGCTTGGCCATTGGGAGCTCCTACAATGAGCAGTTCTTC
TRBV4-2,TRBJ2-7,-,-,CASSQEGRDGQYF,TGTGCCAGCAGCCAAGAGGGGAGAGACGGGCAGTACTTC
TRBV4-1,TRBJ2-7,TRBD2,-,CASSRIGGDSYEQYF,TGCGCCAGCAGCCGGATCGGGGGGGACTCCTACGAGCAGTACTTC
TRBV13,TRBJ2-1,TRBD1,-,CASSSDRGLYNEQFF,TGTGCCAGCAGCTCCGACAGGGGGCTATACAATGAGCAGTTCTTC
TRBV15,TRBJ1-1,TRBD1,-,CATSSRTGEAFF,TGTGCCACCAGCAGCAGGACAGGGGAAGCTTTCTTT
TRBV15,TRBJ1-5,TRBD1,-,CATSRRTRGNNQPQHF,TGTGCCACCAGCAGGAGAACCAGGGGGAACAATCAGCCCCAGCATTTT
TRBV5-1,TRBJ2-7,-,-,CASSLSQGLSYEQYF,TGCGCCAGCAGCTTGAGCCAGGGCCTCTCCTACGAGCAGTACTTC
TRBV5-1,TRBJ2-5,TRBD1,-,CASSLWTGGAGEETQYF,TGCGCCAGCAGCTTGTGGACAGGGGGCGCGGGTGAGGAGACCCAGTACTTC
TRBV5-1,TRBJ2-3,TRBD1,-,CASSFLGTASTDTQYF,TGCGCCAGCAGCTTCCTCGGGACAGCTAGCACAGATACGCAGTATTTT
TRBV5-5,TRBJ2-1,-,once,CASSLEGSTYNEQFF,TGTGCCAGCAGCTTGGAAGGGTCCACCTACAATGAGCAGTTCTTC
TRBV4-1,TRBJ2-3,-,-,CASSRRASSSTDTQYF,TGCGCCAGCAGCCGCCGGGCGAGTTCTAGCACAGATACGCAGTATTTT
TRBV7-9,TRBJ2-1,-,-,CASSLPGLEQFF,TGTGCCAGCAGCTTACCGGGCCTTGAGCAGTTCTTC
TRBV9,TRBJ2-3,-,-,CASSVVEGGTDTQYF,TGTGCCAGCAGCGTAGTTGAGGGGGGCACAGATACGCAGTATTTT
TRBV29-1,TRBJ2-3,-,-,CSVEGRSTDTQYF,TGCAGCGTTGAAGGTCGCAGCACAGATACGCAGTATTTT
TRBV30,TRBJ2-5,-,-,CAWTPEGVGETQYF,TGTGCCTGGACTCCCGAAGGGGTGGGGGAGACCCAGTACTTC
TRBV11-2,TRBJ2-1,-,-,CASSPPGRNEQFF,TGTGCCAGCAGCCCCCCTGGGAGGAATGAGCAGTTCTTC
TRBV6-5,TRBJ2-7,-,-,CASSYGYLSDEQYF,TGTGCCAGCAGTTACGGCTATCTTTCCGACGAGCAGTACTTC
TRBV4-1,TRBJ1-4,-,-,CASSQEYRASNEKLFF,TGCGCCAGCAGCCAAGAGTATAGAGCATCTAATGAAAAACTGTTTTTT
TRBV29-1,TRBJ1-2,-,-,CSAPIWKQGNYGYTF,TGCAGCGCACCTATTTGGAAACAGGGCAACTATGGCTACACCTTC
TRBV10-3,TRBJ2-5,-,few,CATLAFDWARGETQYF,TGTGCCACCCTCGCTTTTGATTGGGCCAGAGGAGAGACCCAGTACTTC